A single sample gave rise to the 26 T cell receptor beta chains below, sequenced in a study of vaccination effects on CD4 cells after COVID-19. This table comes from immunoSEQ multiplex PCR, and its TCRdb copy is limited to in-frame clones, with some not included. The table lists some 68,000 clones, roughly 80% of them singletons. These receptors have no identified antigens. After expansion with viral peptide pools in the ViraFEST assay, antigen-specific CD4+ T cells were sequenced. It was after more than nine days of culture that CD4+ T cells were isolated. No vaccinee had earlier SARS-CoV-2 infection, and nucleocapsid antibodies were negative. The sample consisted of CD4+ T cells from PBMCs cultured with SARS-CoV-2 spike peptides, taken before COVID-19 vaccination. The source of these receptors is a human donor who received a COVID-19 vaccine.

This clone was recorded only once. This chain uses TRBV30 with TRBJ1-2; D is unresolved. This CDR3 comprises 13 residues. V was shortened by 3 bases and J by 2 bases, with 10 bases between the two germline ends. The germline V gene has CDR1 GTSNPN and CDR2 SVGIG (reference sequence). The DNA of the CDR3 is TGTGCCTGGAGGGACGACGGAAACTATGGCTACACCTTC. Translating it yields CAWRDDGNYGYTF.

The chain has TRBV24-1 and TRBJ1-1, with no clear D. CDR3 size: 15 residues. Germline values: CDR1 KGHDR, CDR2 SFDVKD. The germline V and J ends were trimmed by 4 bases and 1 base, with 12 bases remaining between them. This CDR3 reads CATSDSRAPNTEAFF. CDR3 bases: TGTGCCACCAGTGACTCCCGGGCCCCGAACACTGAAGCTTTCTTT.

The V call is TRBV6-2 or TRBV6-3, the J call TRBJ2-7; weak D call: TRBD1 (6 bases). Germline V CDR1 and CDR2: MNHEY, SVGEGT. With 2 bases removed from V and 2 bases from J, the gap between germline ends came to 10 bases. The CDR3 covers 14 residues. The CDR3 bases are TGTGCCAGCAGTTACGTTGGGGACACCTACGAGCAGTACGTC. This codes for CASSYVGDTYEQYV.

In DNA form, the CDR3 reads TGTGCCAGTAGGGAACTAGCGGGGGGGGTTCCCGGGGAGCTGTTTTTT. Protein sequence: CASRELAGGVPGELFF. The chain employs TRBV19 and TRBJ2-2, with 13 bases fitting TRBD2. The J segment lost 6 bases and the V segment lost 6 bases, leaving 7 bases of the junction unmatched. This CDR3 has 16 residues. Germline CDR1 reads LNHDA; CDR2 reads SQIVND (reference sequence).

J is TRBJ1-1 and V is TRBV4-1; D remains unclear. The length of the CDR3 is 13 residues. V lost 2 bases to trimming and J lost 0 bases, with 4 bases between them. In germline, CDR1 is MGHRA, CDR2 YSYEKL. CDR3 sequence: CASSQQVNTEAFF. DNA of the CDR3: TGCGCCAGCAGCCAACAGGTGAACACTGAAGCTTTCTTT.

This clone was counted a single time. The rearrangement links TRBV18 to TRBJ2-7; D might be TRBD1 (5 bases). CDR3 length equals 12 residues. The V end lost 2 bases, the J end lost 6 bases, and 8 bases lay between the germline ends. Germline V gives CDR1 KGHSH, CDR2 LQKENI. DNA for the CDR3: TGTGCCAGCTCACCAACAGGCCCCGAGCAGTACGTC. Translated: CASSPTGPEQYV.

The chain joins TRBV6-2 or TRBV6-3 to TRBJ1-4; no definite D call. Trimming took off 6 bases at V and 3 bases at J, with 5 bases between the two ends. CDR1 MNHEY and CDR2 SVGEGT come from the germline V gene. CDR3 length equals 12 residues. CDR3 residues: CASSGPNEKLFF. Here the CDR3 DNA reads TGTGCCAGCAGCGGGCCTAATGAAAAACTGTTTTTT.

CDR3 bases: TGTGCCAGCAGCGCCTCGGCGGGAGGTCGTGGCTACACCTTC. Its translation: CASSASAGGRGYTF. This chain joins TRBV7-9 and TRBJ1-2; D not resolved. V was cut by 5 bases and J by 7 bases, with 17 bases left in between. The germline V gene encodes CDR1 SEHNR and CDR2 FQNEAQ (reference sequence). The length of the CDR3 is 14 residues.

The V gene is TRBV7-3, the J gene TRBJ2-5; 8 bases agree with TRBD1. V shed 5 bases and J 10 bases; nucleotides not matched to a gene: 12. The germline V gene encodes CDR1 SGHTA and CDR2 FQGTGA. CDR3 length equals 14 residues. The CDR3 DNA sequence: TGTGCCAGCAGCCTACAGAACGGACAGGGCGACCAGTACTTC. Residues: CASSLQNGQGDQYF.

V gene TRBV7-2 combines with J gene TRBJ2-5, with D perhaps given as TRBD1 or TRBD2 (7 bases each). Germline V lookup: CDR1 SGHTA, CDR2 FQGNSA. The CDR3 runs to 15 residues. V lost 4 bases and J 7 bases, leaving 19 bases between the germline ends. The CDR3, as DNA: TGTGCCAGCAGCTCCGACGTAGGCAGGGGGGGGACCCAGTACTTC. Translation: CASSSDVGRGGTQYF.

This chain connects TRBV28 to TRBJ1-3; D unresolved. Per the germline V gene, CDR1 is MDHEN and CDR2 is SYDVKM. This CDR3 is built from 16 residues. V was pared by 7 bases and J by 0 bases, with 16 bases between. CDR3 sequence: CASTQDGLSSGNTIYF. The DNA for the CDR3 is TGTGCCAGCACCCAGGACGGACTTTCCTCTGGAAACACCATATATTTT.

The rearrangement links TRBV29-1 to TRBJ2-1; no reliable D call. The CDR3 sequence is 11 residues long. V gave up 7 bases and J gave up 7 bases, with 11 bases separating them. From germline, CDR1 is SQVTM and CDR2 ANQGSEA. This CDR3 is CSALPENEQFF. CDR3 DNA sequence: TGCAGCGCCCTCCCAGAGAATGAGCAGTTCTTC.

This chain uses TRBV3-1 (or the pseudogene TRBV3-2) with TRBJ1-2; D may be TRBD1 (5 bases). Looked up from germline, CDR1 is LGHDT and CDR2 is YNNKEL (reference sequence). Trimming left V 4 bases short and J 4 bases short, with 10 bases between. The CDR3 spans 13 residues. The CDR3 loop is CASSPPGPYGYTF. The CDR3 DNA follows: TGTGCCAGCAGCCCGCCAGGGCCCTATGGCTACACCTTC.

This chain links TRBV19 with TRBJ1-6, with 10 bases that match TRBD1. Germline V CDR1 and CDR2: LNHDA, SQIVND (reference sequence). The trim removed 3 bases at V and 8 bases at J, leaving 4 bases unmatched. CDR3 length equals 15 residues. The CDR3 sequence: CASSMDRGGYSPLHF. The CDR3 DNA sequence: TGTGCCAGTAGTATGGACAGGGGGGGATATTCACCCCTCCACTTT.

The chain is built from TRBV2 and TRBJ2-1; 10 nucleotides match TRBD1. The CDR3 loop spans 14 amino acids. Germline V gene sequence: CDR1 SNHLY, CDR2 FYNNEI. The V and J ends lost 6 bases and 7 bases, in that order; junction bases with no gene match: 6. The CDR3 spells CASRRDRGLNEQFF. The CDR3 region has the DNA TGTGCCAGCAGACGCGACAGGGGGCTGAATGAGCAGTTCTTC.

The chain combines TRBV5-1 with TRBJ1-1, with 8 bases that match TRBD1. Trimming at V came to 5 bases and at J to 1 base, leaving 13 bases not matched to a gene. Germline CDR1 SGHRS, CDR2 YFSETQ. CDR3 size: 17 residues. The CDR3 bases are TGCGCCAGCAGACAGACAGGGGACCTAATCAGGAACACTGAAGCTTTCTTT. Protein: CASRQTGDLIRNTEAFF.

The chain recombines TRBV19 with TRBJ1-1; D gene unclear. Trimming removed 9 bases at V and 4 bases at J, with 15 bases between. Germline CDR1 is LNHDA and CDR2 is SQIVND (reference sequence). The CDR3 covers 13 residues. Here the CDR3 DNA reads TGTGCCAGCGCGAGGCGGGGAGTCACTGAAGCTTTCTTT. Translated, it gives CASARRGVTEAFF.

The chain has TRBV9 and TRBJ1-5; a possible D gene is TRBD1 (6 bases). Trimming removed 0 bases from V and 2 bases from J, with 6 bases in between. The germline V gene encodes CDR1 SGDLS and CDR2 YYNGEE. This CDR3 is built from 14 residues. Here the CDR3 reads CASSVEGGNQPQHF. The CDR3 nucleotides read TGTGCCAGCAGCGTAGAGGGGGGCAATCAGCCCCAGCATTTT.

This clone was detected only once. The chain is built from TRBV27 and TRBJ1-5, with TRBD1 as a possible D gene (6 bases). The CDR3 runs to 15 residues. Trimming stripped 6 bases from V and 2 bases from J, with 14 bases between. Germline CDR1 MNHEY, CDR2 SMNVEV (reference sequence). Here the CDR3 reads CASRLQGYGNQPQHF. CDR3 bases: TGTGCCAGCAGACTACAGGGCTATGGCAATCAGCCCCAGCATTTT.

The chain combines TRBV19 with TRBJ2-3, with TRBD2 as a possible D gene (7 bases). Germline V gene lookup returns CDR1 LNHDA and CDR2 SQIVND (reference sequence). This CDR3 contains 17 residues. V was shortened by 1 base and J by 2 bases, with 16 bases between the two germline ends. CDR3 sequence (DNA): TGTGCCAGTAGTATAGCTTCGGGGGGCGCCCCCACAGATACGCAGTATTTT. It codes for CASSIASGGAPTDTQYF.

This rearrangement joins TRBV2 to TRBJ2-4, with D possibly TRBD1 on 5 matching bases. The CDR3 covers 13 residues. V was trimmed by 10 bases and J by 9 bases, leaving 19 bases between them. The germline V gene encodes CDR1 SNHLY and CDR2 FYNNEI. The CDR3 loop reads CAIRAGQGGIQYF. Written as DNA, the CDR3 is TGTGCCATTCGGGCAGGGCAGGGCGGCATTCAGTACTTC.

J is TRBJ2-2 and V is TRBV24-1, with a weak D call TRBD2 (6 bases). Germline CDR1 KGHDR, CDR2 SFDVKD. Trimming shortened V by 11 bases and J by 0 bases, and 9 bases separated the two germline ends. The CDR3 contains 13 residues. The CDR3 nucleotides are TGTGCCATTACGGGGGCGAACACCGGGGAGCTGTTTTTT. Encoded protein: CAITGANTGELFF.

This chain joins TRBV6-2 or TRBV6-3 and TRBJ1-2, with D hard to call. The germline CDR1 and CDR2 sequences are MNHEY and SVGEGT. The CDR3 has 15 amino acids. V lost 0 bases to trimming and J lost 6 bases, with 14 bases between them. The CDR3 here is CASSYSTSRGHGYTF. The CDR3, as DNA: TGTGCCAGCAGTTACTCGACTTCCCGCGGGCATGGCTACACCTTC.

The J gene is TRBJ1-3, the V gene TRBV19, with 7 bases lining up with TRBD1. The germline gives CDR1 LNHDA, CDR2 SQIVND (reference sequence). This CDR3 has 17 residues. Losses at the gene ends were 4 bases for V and 7 bases for J; bases not matched to a gene: 16. The CDR3 DNA reads TGTGCCAGTAGTACATCCGGGACAGCCAGCTCTTGGAACACCATATATTTT. Translation gives CASSTSGTASSWNTIYF.

The CDR3: CASIVNTEAFF. DNA for the CDR3: TGTGCCAGCATTGTGAACACTGAAGCTTTCTTT. The chain links TRBV2 to TRBJ1-1, with D hard to call. Trimming took 7 bases from V and 0 from J, leaving 3 bases between them. In germline, CDR1 is SNHLY, CDR2 FYNNEI. The CDR3 extends over 11 amino acids.

This chain uses TRBV7-9 with TRBJ2-5; 7 positions agree with TRBD1. Losses at the gene ends were 5 bases for V and 5 bases for J; bases not matched to a gene: 8. The V gene's germline CDR1 is SEHNR and CDR2 FQNEAQ (reference sequence). This CDR3 comprises 14 residues. CDR3: CASSPDRPGETQYF. The CDR3 region has the DNA TGTGCCAGCAGCCCGGACAGGCCTGGGGAGACCCAGTACTTC. Together with reference TRBV7-9 and TRBJ2-5, the CDR3 gives the full variable domain: DTGVSQNPRHKITKRGQNVTFRCDPISEHNRLYWYRQTLGQGPEFLTYFQNEAQLEKSRLLSDRFSAERPKGSFSTLEIQRTEQGDSAMYLCASSPDRPGETQYFGPGTRLLVL.